This T cell receptor beta chain emerged from a study of T cells in Graves' hyperthyroidism and ophthalmopathy. Regarding the study as a whole: Blood also carried most thyroid clonotypes expanded above 0.001. Progression to ophthalmopathy was predicted a median of 6.5 months early.

Trimming took 8 bases from V and 8 from J, leaving 15 bases between them. Germline CDR1 SNHLY, CDR2 FYNNEI. CDR3 length: 12 amino acids. Lactation, pregnancy, other autoimmune disease or uncontrolled infection excluded patients. This sample holds PBMCs from about 9.3 ml fresh peripheral blood. This clonotype was counted a single time. The antigen is not known. TCR beta CDR3 sequences were amplified from RNA transcripts. The HTBI primer set was used in a first-round RT-PCR of the TCR CDR3. TCRdb processed the multiplex PCR reads anew with MiXCR; each CDR3 protein has one entry. The sample carries 600,000 to 850,000 distinct CDR3 sequences, about 19% recorded once.

This sequence joins TRBV2 and TRBJ1-2, with D tentatively TRBD1 (6 bases). The clonotype was recovered from a woman in her fifties or sixties with Graves' hyperthyroidism that later progressed to Graves' ophthalmopathy. Input material: blood. The CDR3 sequence is CASSTGRRGYTF. CDR3 coding DNA: TGTGCCAGCTCAACAGGGCGAAGAGGCTACACCTTC.